This TCR beta chain was sequenced for a study of early T cells in non-severe SARS-CoV-2 infection. Attachment of unique molecular identifiers to individual cDNA molecules was performed. TCRdb independently ran MiXCR on the 5' RACE reads; one entry per CDR3 protein. The sample shows 45,000 to 75,000 distinct CDR3 sequences, over 9.5% of them seen only once. Sequencing used whole blood. The source is an adult who was a healthcare worker with PCR-confirmed SARS-CoV-2 infection or an uninfected control (not recorded which).

CDR3 sequence (DNA): TGCAGCGTTCACGAGTTGGGACGGAACTATGGCTACACCTTC. Protein: CSVHELGRNYGYTF. The rearrangement links TRBV29-1 to TRBJ1-2, with D perhaps TRBD1 (5 bases). This CDR3 has 14 amino acids. The V end lost 5 bases, the J end lost 2 bases, and 15 bases lay between the germline ends. Per the germline V gene, CDR1 is SQVTM and CDR2 is ANQGSEA.